These 8 T cell receptor beta chains were all obtained from the same sample, sequenced in a study of control samples from healthy donors and cancer patients. Profiling relied on immunoSEQ multiplex PCR, and the TCRdb table lists in-frame clones only, not all of them. Of 390,000 or so clones in the sample, around 90% were seen once. Sequencing input: PBMCs. Receptors were obtained from a man aged 35-49 years with head and neck cancer.

A word on this clone: The identical CDR3 is also encoded by other nucleotide sequences in the sample. The J gene is TRBJ1-1, the V gene TRBV29-1; maybe TRBD1 (6 bases). This CDR3 comprises 11 residues. Germline CDR1 is SQVTM and CDR2 is ANQGSEA. Trimming removed 3 bases at V and 12 bases at J, with 14 bases between. This chain's CDR3 is CSVDGGGGPFF. The CDR3 bases are TGCAGCGTTGACGGGGGAGGGGGGCCTTTCTTT.

This clone appeared once. The rearrangement joins TRBV11-2 to TRBJ1-3; D gene uncertain. Looked up from germline, CDR1 is SGHAT and CDR2 is FQNNGV. The CDR3 length is 14 residues. Trimming stripped 7 bases from V and 0 bases from J, with 10 bases between. The CDR3 region is CASTRSISGNTIYF. Here the CDR3 DNA reads TGTGCCAGCACCCGGAGCATCTCTGGAAACACCATATATTTT.

Turning to this clone: Germline and junction disagree at one end, which may indicate a read error. This chain links TRBV18 with TRBJ1-2; TRBD1 might be the D (5 bases). Germline V gene lookup returns CDR1 KGHSH and CDR2 LQKENI. This CDR3 has 14 residues. The CDR3 coding sequence is TGTGTCAGCTCACCGGTTGAGGGACCCTATGGCTACACCTTC. This sequence encodes CVSSPVEGPYGYTF. Variable domain in full (rest from reference TRBV18 and TRBJ1-2): NAGVMQNPRHLVRRRGQEARLRCSPMKGHSHVYWYRQLPEEGLKFMVYLQKENIIDESGMPKERFSAEFPKEGPSILRIQQVVRGDSAAYFCVSSPVEGPYGYTFGSGTRLTVV.

The chain couples TRBV28 to TRBJ1-1; D gene ambiguous. Trimming took 6 bases from V and 3 from J, leaving 20 bases between them. The CDR3 covers 16 residues. Germline V gene sequence: CDR1 MDHEN, CDR2 SYDVKM. CDR3 sequence reads: CASSGTGKKQDTEAFF. CDR3 in DNA: TGTGCCAGCAGCGGAACCGGGAAGAAGCAGGACACTGAAGCTTTCTTT.

This chain uses TRBV30 with TRBJ1-1; D is unclear. This CDR3 is 12 amino acids long. Germline values: CDR1 GTSNPN, CDR2 SVGIG (reference sequence). Trimming stripped 0 bases from V and 7 bases from J, with 9 bases between. The CDR3 protein is CAWSVRVGEAFF. The DNA of the CDR3 is TGTGCCTGGAGTGTAAGGGTGGGTGAAGCTTTCTTT.

This rearrangement joins TRBV30 to TRBJ1-2; 7 nucleotides align to TRBD1. Per germline, CDR1 GTSNPN and CDR2 SVGIG (reference sequence). The length of the CDR3 is 16 residues. The V gene end was trimmed by 0 bases and the J gene end by 8 bases; junction bases not matched to a gene: 15. CDR3 DNA: TGTGCCTGGAGTGTACCCCCCCTTACAGGGGCGAACGGCTACACCTTC. It specifies CAWSVPPLTGANGYTF. Using reference TRBV30 and TRBJ1-2 for the parts outside the CDR3, the full variable domain is SQTIHQWPATLVQPVGSPLSLECTVEGTSNPNLYWYRQAAGRGLQLLFYSVGIGQISSEVPQNLSASRPQDRQFILSSKKLLLSDSGFYLCAWSVPPLTGANGYTFGSGTRLTVV.

The chain is built from TRBV6-5 and TRBJ2-7; D might be TRBD2 (6 bases). CDR1 is MNHEY, CDR2 SVGAGI, per germline. Trimming shortened V by 6 bases and J by 3 bases, and 12 bases separated the two germline ends. This CDR3 is 13 amino acids long. DNA for the CDR3: TGTGCCAGCAGGATGGGGACTCTCTACGAGCAGTACTTC. Translation: CASRMGTLYEQYF.

The rearrangement joins TRBV19 to TRBJ1-2; D might be TRBD1 (5 bases). V gave up 0 bases and J gave up 6 bases, with 14 bases separating them. This CDR3 is 15 amino acids long. Germline CDR1 LNHDA, CDR2 SQIVND (reference sequence). CDR3 bases: TGTGCCAGTAGTATAGATGTATGGGGGTCTAATGGCTACACCTTC. This gives the protein CASSIDVWGSNGYTF. Variable domain in full (rest from reference TRBV19 and TRBJ1-2): DGGITQSPKYLFRKEGQNVTLSCEQNLNHDAMYWYRQDPGQGLRLIYYSQIVNDFQKGDIAEGYSVSREKKESFPLTVTSAQKNPTAFYLCASSIDVWGSNGYTFGSGTRLTVV.